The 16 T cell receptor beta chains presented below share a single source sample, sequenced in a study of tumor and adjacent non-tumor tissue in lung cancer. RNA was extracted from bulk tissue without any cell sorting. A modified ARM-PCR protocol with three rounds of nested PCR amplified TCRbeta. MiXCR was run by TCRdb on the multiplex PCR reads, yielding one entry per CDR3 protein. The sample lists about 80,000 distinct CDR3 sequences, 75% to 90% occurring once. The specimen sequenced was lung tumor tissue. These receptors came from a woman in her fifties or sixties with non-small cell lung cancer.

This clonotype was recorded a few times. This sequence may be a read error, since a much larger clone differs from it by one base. For the CDR3, the DNA is TGTGCCAGCAGCCACGAATCTTCGAACACTGAAGCTTTCTTT. It codes for CASSHESSNTEAFF. J is TRBJ1-1 and V is TRBV5-5; D call uncertain. The CDR3 has 14 residues. Germline V gives CDR1 SGHKS, CDR2 YYEKEE (reference sequence). Trimming stripped 4 bases from V and 1 base from J, with 11 bases between.

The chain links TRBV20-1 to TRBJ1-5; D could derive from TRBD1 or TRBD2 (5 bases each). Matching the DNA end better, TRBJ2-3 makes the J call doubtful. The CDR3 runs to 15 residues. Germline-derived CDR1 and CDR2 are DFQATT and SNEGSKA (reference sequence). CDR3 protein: CSARDQRQGFQSQYF. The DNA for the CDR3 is TGCAGTGCTAGAGACCAGCGGCAGGGTTTTCAGTCCCAGTATTTT.

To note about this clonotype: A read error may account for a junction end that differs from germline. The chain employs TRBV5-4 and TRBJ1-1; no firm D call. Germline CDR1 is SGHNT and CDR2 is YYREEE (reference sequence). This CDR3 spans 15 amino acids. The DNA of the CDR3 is TGTGCCAGCAGCTCCTTAGGACGGCGAGGTACTGAAACTTTCTTT. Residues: CASSSLGRRGTETFF. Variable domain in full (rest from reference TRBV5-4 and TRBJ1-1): ETGVTQSPTHLIKTRGQQVTLRCSSQSGHNTVSWYQQALGQGPQFIFQYYREEENGRGNFPPRFSGLQFPNYSSELNVNALELDDSALYLCASSSLGRRGTETFFGQGTRLTVV.

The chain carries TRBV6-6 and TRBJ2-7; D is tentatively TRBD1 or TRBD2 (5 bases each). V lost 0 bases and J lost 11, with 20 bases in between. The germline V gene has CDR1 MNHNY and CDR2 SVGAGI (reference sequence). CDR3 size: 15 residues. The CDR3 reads CASSYSRGGTYKKYF. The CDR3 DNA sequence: TGTGCCAGCAGTTACTCGAGGGGCGGAACCTACAAGAAGTACTTC.

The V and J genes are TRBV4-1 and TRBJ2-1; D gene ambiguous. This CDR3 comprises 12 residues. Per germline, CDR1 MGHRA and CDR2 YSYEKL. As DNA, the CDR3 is TGCGCTAACAGCCAAACCATCAATGAGCAGTTCTTC. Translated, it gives CANSQTINEQFF.

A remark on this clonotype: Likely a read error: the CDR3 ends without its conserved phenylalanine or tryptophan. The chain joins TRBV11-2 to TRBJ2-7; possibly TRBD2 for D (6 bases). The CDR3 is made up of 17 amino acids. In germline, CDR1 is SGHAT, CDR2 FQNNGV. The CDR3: CVSSLAAGRTGSYEQYL. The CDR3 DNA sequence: TGTGTCAGCAGCTTAGCCGCGGGACGCACGGGGTCCTACGAGCAGTACCTC.

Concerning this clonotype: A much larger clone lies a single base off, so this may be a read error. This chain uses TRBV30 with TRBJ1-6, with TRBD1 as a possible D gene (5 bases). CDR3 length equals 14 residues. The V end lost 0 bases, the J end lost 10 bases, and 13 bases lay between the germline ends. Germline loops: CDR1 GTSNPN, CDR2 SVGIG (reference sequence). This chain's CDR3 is CAWSVTADGSPLHF. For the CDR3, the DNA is TGTGCCTGGAGTGTGACAGCGGATGGATCACCCCTCCACTTT.

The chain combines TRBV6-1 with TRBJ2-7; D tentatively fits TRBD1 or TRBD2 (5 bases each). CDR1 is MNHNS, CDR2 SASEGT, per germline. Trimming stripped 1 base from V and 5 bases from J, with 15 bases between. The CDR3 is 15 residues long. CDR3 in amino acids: CASSEGQGAFHEQYV. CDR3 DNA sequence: TGTGCCAGCAGTGAAGGGCAGGGAGCCTTCCACGAGCAGTACGTC.

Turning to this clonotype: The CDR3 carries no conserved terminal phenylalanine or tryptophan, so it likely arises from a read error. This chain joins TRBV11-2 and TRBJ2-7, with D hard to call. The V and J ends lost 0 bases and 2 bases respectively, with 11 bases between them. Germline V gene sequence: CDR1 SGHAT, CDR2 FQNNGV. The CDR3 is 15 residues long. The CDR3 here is CASSLETETPYEQYS. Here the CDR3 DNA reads TGTGCCAGCAGCTTAGAGACCGAGACGCCCTACGAGCAGTACTCC.

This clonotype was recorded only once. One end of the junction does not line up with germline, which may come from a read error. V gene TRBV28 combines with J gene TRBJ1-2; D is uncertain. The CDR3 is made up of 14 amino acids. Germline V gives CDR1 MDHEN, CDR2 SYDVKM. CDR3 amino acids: CTSSSGQPNYGYIF. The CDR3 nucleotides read TGTACCAGCAGTTCCGGTCAACCTAACTATGGCTACATCTTC.

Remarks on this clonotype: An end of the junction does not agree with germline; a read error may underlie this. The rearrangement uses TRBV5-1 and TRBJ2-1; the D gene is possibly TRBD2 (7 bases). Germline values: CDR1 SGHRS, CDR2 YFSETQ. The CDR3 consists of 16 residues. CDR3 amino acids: CANSSPGAGVINEHFF. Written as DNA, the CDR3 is TGCGCCAACAGCTCCCCGGGGGCGGGAGTAATCAATGAGCATTTCTTC.

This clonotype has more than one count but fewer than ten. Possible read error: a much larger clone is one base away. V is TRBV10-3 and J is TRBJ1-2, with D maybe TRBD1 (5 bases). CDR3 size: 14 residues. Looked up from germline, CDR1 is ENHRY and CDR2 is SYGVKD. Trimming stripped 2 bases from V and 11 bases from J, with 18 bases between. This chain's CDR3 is CAISETGSRAWYTF. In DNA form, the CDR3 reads TGTGCCATCAGTGAGACAGGCAGCCGCGCTTGGTACACCTTC.

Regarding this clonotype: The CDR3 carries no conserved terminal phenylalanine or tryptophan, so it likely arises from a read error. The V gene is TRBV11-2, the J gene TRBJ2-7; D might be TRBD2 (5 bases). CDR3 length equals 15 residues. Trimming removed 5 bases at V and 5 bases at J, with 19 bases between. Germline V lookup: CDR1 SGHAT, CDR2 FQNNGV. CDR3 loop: CASSLPGYPYNEQYL. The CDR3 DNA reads TGTGCCAGCAGCCTCCCGGGATATCCATACAACGAGCAGTACTTA.

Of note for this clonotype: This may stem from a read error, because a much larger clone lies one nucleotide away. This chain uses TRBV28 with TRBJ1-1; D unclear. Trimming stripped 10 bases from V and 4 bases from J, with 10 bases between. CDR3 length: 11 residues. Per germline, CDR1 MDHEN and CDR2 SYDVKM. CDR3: CATIGITEAFF. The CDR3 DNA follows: TGTGCCACGATCGGTATCACTGAAGCTTTCTTT. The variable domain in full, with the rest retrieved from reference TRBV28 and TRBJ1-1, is DVKVTQSSRYLVKRTGEKVFLECVQDMDHENMFWYRQDPGLGLRLIYFSYDVKMKEKGDIPEGYSVSREKKERFSLILESASTNQTSMYLCATIGITEAFFGQGTRLTVV.

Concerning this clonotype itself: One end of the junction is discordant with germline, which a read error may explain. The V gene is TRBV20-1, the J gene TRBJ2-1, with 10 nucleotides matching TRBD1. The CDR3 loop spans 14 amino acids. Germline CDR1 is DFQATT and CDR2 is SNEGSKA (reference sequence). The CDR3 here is CSAPLPGTGDEQLF. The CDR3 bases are TGCAGTGCTCCCCTACCCGGGACAGGGGATGAGCAGCTCTTC.

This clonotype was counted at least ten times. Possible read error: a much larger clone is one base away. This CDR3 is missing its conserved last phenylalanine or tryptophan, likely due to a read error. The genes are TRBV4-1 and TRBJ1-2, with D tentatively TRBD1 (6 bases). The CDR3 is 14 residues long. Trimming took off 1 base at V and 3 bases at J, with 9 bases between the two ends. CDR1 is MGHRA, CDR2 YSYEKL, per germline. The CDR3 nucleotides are TGCGCCAGCAGCCAAGGAGGGGGGGACTATGGCTACACCCTC. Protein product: CASSQGGGDYGYTL.